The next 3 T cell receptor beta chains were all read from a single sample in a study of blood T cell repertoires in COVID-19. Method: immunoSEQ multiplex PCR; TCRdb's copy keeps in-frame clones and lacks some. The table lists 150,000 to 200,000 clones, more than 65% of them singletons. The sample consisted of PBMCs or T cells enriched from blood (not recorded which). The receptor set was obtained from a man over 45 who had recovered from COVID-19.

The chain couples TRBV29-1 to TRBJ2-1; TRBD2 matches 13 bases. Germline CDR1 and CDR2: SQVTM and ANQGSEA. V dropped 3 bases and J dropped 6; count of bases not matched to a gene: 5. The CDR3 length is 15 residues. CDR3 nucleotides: TGCAGCGTTGAGGGACTAGCGGGAAGGGGCAATGAGCAGTTCTTC. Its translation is CSVEGLAGRGNEQFF.

Written as DNA, the CDR3 is TGTGCCAGCGCGGTGGCCCTACATTCACCCCTCCACTTT. Translation: CASAVALHSPLHF. The J gene is TRBJ1-6, the V gene TRBV3-1 (or the pseudogene TRBV3-2); the D is unclear. Trimming pared 8 bases from V and 8 bases from J, leaving 13 bases between. Germline CDR1 LGHDT, CDR2 YNNKEL (reference sequence). The CDR3 runs to 13 residues.

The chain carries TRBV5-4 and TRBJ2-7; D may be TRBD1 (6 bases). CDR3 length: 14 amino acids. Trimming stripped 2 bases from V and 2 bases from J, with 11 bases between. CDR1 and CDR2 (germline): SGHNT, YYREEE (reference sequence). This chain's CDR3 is CASSLGTNAYEQYF. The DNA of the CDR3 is TGTGCCAGCAGCTTAGGGACAAATGCCTACGAGCAGTACTTC.